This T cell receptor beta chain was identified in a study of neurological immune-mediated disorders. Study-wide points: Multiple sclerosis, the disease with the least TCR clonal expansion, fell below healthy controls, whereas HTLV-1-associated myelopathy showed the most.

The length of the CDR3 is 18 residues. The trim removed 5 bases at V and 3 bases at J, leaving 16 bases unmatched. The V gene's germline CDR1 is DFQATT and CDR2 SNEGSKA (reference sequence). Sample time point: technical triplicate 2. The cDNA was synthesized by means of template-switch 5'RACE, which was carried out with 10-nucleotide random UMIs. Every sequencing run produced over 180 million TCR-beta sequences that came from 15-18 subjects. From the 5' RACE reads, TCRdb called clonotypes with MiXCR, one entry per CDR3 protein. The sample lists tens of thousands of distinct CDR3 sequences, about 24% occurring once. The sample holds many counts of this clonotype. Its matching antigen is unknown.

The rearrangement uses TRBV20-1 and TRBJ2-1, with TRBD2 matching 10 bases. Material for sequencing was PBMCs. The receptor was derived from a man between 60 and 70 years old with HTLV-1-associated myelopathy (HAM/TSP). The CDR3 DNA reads TGCAGTGCTTCCTACTTTAATAGGGGACTAGCGAACTACAATGAGCAGTTCTTC. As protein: CSASYFNRGLANYNEQFF.